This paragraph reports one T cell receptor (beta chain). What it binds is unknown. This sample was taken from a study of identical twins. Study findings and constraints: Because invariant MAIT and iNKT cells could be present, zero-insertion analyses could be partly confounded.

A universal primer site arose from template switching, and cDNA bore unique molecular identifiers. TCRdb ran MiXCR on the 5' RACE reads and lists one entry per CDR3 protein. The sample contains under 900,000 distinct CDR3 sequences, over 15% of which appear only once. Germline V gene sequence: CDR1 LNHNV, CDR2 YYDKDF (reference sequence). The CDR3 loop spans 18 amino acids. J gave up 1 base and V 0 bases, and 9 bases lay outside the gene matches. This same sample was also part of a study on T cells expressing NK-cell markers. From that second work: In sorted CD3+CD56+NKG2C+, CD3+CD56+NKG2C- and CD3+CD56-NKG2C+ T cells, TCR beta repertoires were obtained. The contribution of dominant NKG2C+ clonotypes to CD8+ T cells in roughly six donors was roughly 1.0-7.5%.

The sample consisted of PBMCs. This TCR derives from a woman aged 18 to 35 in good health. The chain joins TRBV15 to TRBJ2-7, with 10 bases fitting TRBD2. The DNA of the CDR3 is TGTGCCACCAGCAGAGATCCCGTATTAGCGGGAGGATCCTACGAGCAGTACTTC. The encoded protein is CATSRDPVLAGGSYEQYF.